These 22 T cell receptor beta chains originate from one sample sequenced in a study of blood T cell repertoires in COVID-19. Sequencing used immunoSEQ multiplex PCR; TCRdb keeps in-frame clones, though not all of them. This table holds about 160,000 clones, approximately 86% found once. What was sequenced was peripheral blood. The receptor source for this set is a woman aged 40 to 49 with COVID-19, enrolled during active disease.

V gene TRBV30 combines with J gene TRBJ2-2, with 10 bases identical to TRBD1. CDR1 and CDR2 (germline): GTSNPN, SVGIG (reference sequence). This CDR3 has 15 residues. Trimming cost V 5 bases and J 4 bases; bases outside gene matches: 7. In DNA, the CDR3 is TGTGCCTGGGAAGGACAGGGGGGAGTCACCGGGGAGCTGTTTTTT. It is translated as CAWEGQGGVTGELFF.

The chain couples TRBV6-1 to TRBJ1-2; D might be TRBD1 (6 bases). The germline CDR1 and CDR2 sequences are MNHNS and SASEGT. CDR3 length: 15 residues. The V end was cut by 1 base, the J end by 3 bases, with 12 bases between. Here the CDR3 reads CASSEEGVYYYGYTF. Written as DNA, the CDR3 is TGTGCCAGCAGTGAAGAGGGGGTGTACTACTATGGCTACACCTTC.

The CDR3 bases are TGTGCCAGCAGCTTAGGGAAAGGGGACAATCAGCCCCAGCATTTT. Residues: CASSLGKGDNQPQHF. The genes are TRBV7-9 and TRBJ1-5; D perhaps matches TRBD1 (5 bases). Trimming pared 1 base from V and 3 bases from J, leaving 10 bases between. This CDR3 has 15 amino acids. From germline, CDR1 is SEHNR and CDR2 FQNEAQ (reference sequence).

The rearrangement links TRBV6-5 to TRBJ2-7; 7 nucleotides agree with TRBD2. Germline V gives CDR1 MNHEY, CDR2 SVGAGI. Unmatched junction bases numbered 6, after V lost 7 bases and J lost 6 bases. The CDR3 is made up of 12 amino acids. The CDR3: CASTAGLGEQYV. The CDR3 DNA is TGTGCCAGCACAGCGGGGTTGGGCGAGCAGTACGTC.

J is TRBJ2-5 and V is TRBV28, with 8 nucleotides matching TRBD2. The CDR3 extends over 15 amino acids. Looked up from germline, CDR1 is MDHEN and CDR2 is SYDVKM. Trimming removed 4 bases from V and 4 bases from J; junction bases left unmatched: 8. For the CDR3, the DNA is TGTGCCAGCAGTTCTATCGGGGGGGGCTCAGAGACCCAGTACTTC. As protein: CASSSIGGGSETQYF.

This rearrangement joins TRBV5-4 to TRBJ2-7; 7 bases are shared with TRBD2. The CDR3 runs 15 residues. Germline-derived CDR1 and CDR2 are SGHNT and YYREEE (reference sequence). J gave up 2 bases and V 3 bases, and 8 bases lay outside the gene matches. Here the CDR3 reads CASSWGGRFTYEQYF. The CDR3 region has the DNA TGTGCCAGCAGCTGGGGGGGTCGTTTTACCTACGAGCAGTACTTC.

This chain connects TRBV14 to TRBJ2-2; D may be TRBD1 (7 bases). Looked up from germline, CDR1 is SGHDN and CDR2 is FVKESK. The CDR3 length is 15 residues. The V end was cut by 10 bases, the J end by 5 bases, with 20 bases between. Here the CDR3 reads CAIGGGGMRTGELFF. CDR3 DNA: TGTGCCATTGGAGGGGGCGGGATGAGGACCGGGGAGCTGTTTTTT.

This chain joins TRBV7-2 and TRBJ1-1; tentatively, D is TRBD1 (6 bases). Trimming shortened V by 2 bases and J by 5 bases, and 21 bases separated the two germline ends. CDR3 length: 17 amino acids. CDR1 and CDR2 from the germline V gene are SGHTA and FQGNSA. The CDR3 DNA sequence: TGTGCCAGCAGCTTAACTTTTAATAGCCCAGGGGCAACTGAAGCTTTCTTT. Protein sequence: CASSLTFNSPGATEAFF.

This clone has only one observation. J is TRBJ1-4 and V is TRBV9; 9 bases match TRBD1. J was trimmed by 4 bases and V by 0 bases; bases with no gene match: 1. Germline values: CDR1 SGDLS, CDR2 YYNGEE. The CDR3 extends over 15 amino acids. CDR3 sequence (DNA): TGTGCCAGCAGCGTAGGGACAGGGGTTAATGAAAAACTGTTTTTT. Translated: CASSVGTGVNEKLFF.

The chain couples TRBV6-2 or TRBV6-3 to TRBJ1-4; 7 bases are a match to TRBD1. The CDR3 runs to 15 residues. Germline V lookup: CDR1 MNHEY, CDR2 SVGEGT. The V and J ends lost 2 bases and 4 bases, in that order; junction bases with no gene match: 4. CDR3 protein: CASSYGDRSNEKLFF. As DNA, the CDR3 is TGTGCCAGCAGTTACGGGGACAGAAGTAATGAAAAACTGTTTTTT.

The chain recombines TRBV6-2 or TRBV6-3 with TRBJ2-3; 9 nucleotides align to TRBD1. Germline V gene sequence: CDR1 MNHEY, CDR2 SVGEGT. With 6 bases clipped from V and 5 bases from J, the junction kept 12 bases outside the gene matches. This CDR3 spans 16 amino acids. This chain's CDR3 is CASSQGRTGALDTQYF. CDR3 nucleotides: TGTGCCAGCAGCCAAGGCAGGACAGGGGCCTTAGATACGCAGTATTTT.

This chain joins TRBV20-1 and TRBJ1-2, with D uncertain. Trimming removed 6 bases at V and 2 bases at J, with 7 bases between. The germline V gene has CDR1 DFQATT and CDR2 SNEGSKA (reference sequence). The CDR3 loop spans 11 amino acids. The CDR3 sequence is CSAGENYGYTF. CDR3 nucleotides: TGCAGTGCAGGAGAGAACTATGGCTACACCTTC.

V usage is TRBV3-1 (or the pseudogene TRBV3-2) and J usage is TRBJ2-7; 8 bases fit TRBD2. J gave up 4 bases and V 0 bases, and 14 bases lay outside the gene matches. CDR3 length: 18 amino acids. Germline V lookup: CDR1 LGHDT, CDR2 YNNKEL (reference sequence). The CDR3 sequence: CASSQDKRGTTTGYEQYF. For the CDR3, the DNA is TGTGCCAGCAGCCAAGATAAGCGGGGGACTACGACCGGTTACGAGCAGTACTTC.

CDR3: CASGFGLGYNEQFF. Written as DNA, the CDR3 is TGTGCTAGTGGTTTCGGTCTCGGCTACAATGAGCAGTTCTTC. V is TRBV12-5 and J is TRBJ2-1; D remains unclear. Trimming left V 3 bases short and J 3 bases short, with 9 bases between. The CDR3 has 14 amino acids. The germline V gene encodes CDR1 LGHNT and CDR2 FRNRAP.

The CDR3 sequence is CASSQGQGRELFF. For the CDR3, the DNA is TGTGCCAGCAGCCAAGGACAGGGGAGGGAGCTGTTTTTT. The chain combines TRBV3-1 (or the pseudogene TRBV3-2) with TRBJ2-2; TRBD1 agrees at 8 bases. CDR3 length: 13 residues. The V segment lost 1 base and the J segment 9 bases; nucleotides outside the gene matches: 1. Looked up from germline, CDR1 is LGHDT and CDR2 is YNNKEL (reference sequence).

CDR3 amino acids: CASSLGLRNTGELFF. In DNA, the CDR3 is TGTGCCAGCAGCTTGGGACTCCGAAACACCGGGGAGCTGTTTTTT. The V call is TRBV5-6, the J call TRBJ2-2; D not certain. Germline values: CDR1 SGHDT, CDR2 YYEEEE. The CDR3 has 15 residues. Trimming removed 0 bases from V and 2 bases from J, with 8 bases in between. The complete variable domain, with remaining parts taken from reference TRBV5-6 and TRBJ2-2, reads DAGVTQSPTHLIKTRGQQVTLRCSPKSGHDTVSWYQQALGQGPQFIFQYYEEEERQRGNFPDRFSGHQFPNYSSELNVNALLLGDSALYLCASSLGLRNTGELFFGEGSRLTVL.

This chain connects TRBV3-1 (or the pseudogene TRBV3-2) to TRBJ1-2; TRBD1 matches 7 bases. With 4 bases clipped from V and 8 bases from J, the junction kept 4 bases outside the gene matches. The germline V gene has CDR1 LGHDT and CDR2 YNNKEL (reference sequence). This CDR3 is built from 12 residues. Here the CDR3 reads CASSPQGTGYTF. The CDR3 DNA follows: TGTGCCAGCAGCCCACAGGGGACGGGCTACACCTTC.

The rearrangement links TRBV5-8 to TRBJ1-4; D may be TRBD1 (6 bases). Germline V gene data show CDR1 as SGHTS and CDR2 as YDEGEE. There are 15 residues in the CDR3. Trimming pared 4 bases from V and 6 bases from J, leaving 16 bases between. This chain's CDR3 is CASSRSQGNYEKLFF. CDR3 in DNA: TGTGCCAGCAGCCGTTCTCAGGGGAACTATGAAAAACTGTTTTTT.

This clone was found once. The rearrangement uses TRBV14 and TRBJ2-2; no clear D gene. The germline V gene has CDR1 SGHDN and CDR2 FVKESK. V gave up 1 base and J gave up 6 bases, with 12 bases separating them. The CDR3 length is 15 residues. The CDR3 loop reads CASSQGFLFSGELFF. The CDR3 nucleotides read TGTGCCAGCAGCCAAGGTTTCCTCTTTTCCGGGGAGCTGTTTTTT.

The rearrangement joins TRBV3-1 (or the pseudogene TRBV3-2) to TRBJ1-5; D is uncertain. V dropped 3 bases and J dropped 3 bases, with 12 bases sitting between them. The length of the CDR3 is 15 residues. Germline V gene data show CDR1 as LGHDT and CDR2 as YNNKEL (reference sequence). The CDR3 reads CASSQSPGNNQPQHF. The CDR3 region has the DNA TGTGCCAGCAGCCAGAGTCCGGGGAACAATCAGCCCCAGCATTTT.

V usage is TRBV5-1 and J usage is TRBJ2-5; 7 bases map to TRBD1. Germline V gives CDR1 SGHRS, CDR2 YFSETQ. The trim removed 0 bases at V and 5 bases at J, leaving 7 bases unmatched. The CDR3 runs to 15 residues. The CDR3 sequence is CASSLDRGFGETQYF. The CDR3 nucleotides are TGCGCCAGCAGCTTGGACAGGGGTTTCGGGGAGACCCAGTACTTC.

This clone was counted a single time. The chain is built from TRBV2 and TRBJ2-5; maybe TRBD1 (6 bases). Per germline, CDR1 SNHLY and CDR2 FYNNEI. V was clipped by 0 bases and J by 5 bases, with 13 bases between them. This CDR3 comprises 15 residues. The CDR3, as DNA: TGTGCCAGCAGTGAAGCGCAGGGGTGGCTGGAGACCCAGTACTTC. Translation gives CASSEAQGWLETQYF.